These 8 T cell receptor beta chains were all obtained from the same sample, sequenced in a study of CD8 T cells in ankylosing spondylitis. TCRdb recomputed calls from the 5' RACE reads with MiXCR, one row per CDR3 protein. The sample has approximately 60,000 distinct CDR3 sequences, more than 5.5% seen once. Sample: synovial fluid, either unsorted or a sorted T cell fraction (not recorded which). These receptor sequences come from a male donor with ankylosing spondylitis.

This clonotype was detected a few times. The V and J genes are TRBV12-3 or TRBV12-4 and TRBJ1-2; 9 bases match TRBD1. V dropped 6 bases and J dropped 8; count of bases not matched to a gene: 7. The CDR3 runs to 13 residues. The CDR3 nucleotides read TGTGCCAGCAGCGCAACAGGGGGCGGCGGCTACACCTTC. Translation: CASSATGGGGYTF.

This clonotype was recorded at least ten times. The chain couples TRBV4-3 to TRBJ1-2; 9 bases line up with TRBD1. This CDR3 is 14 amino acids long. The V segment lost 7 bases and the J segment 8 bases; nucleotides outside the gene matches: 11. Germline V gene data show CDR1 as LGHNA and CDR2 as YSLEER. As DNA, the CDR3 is TGCGCCAGCACAGGGAGCGACAGGGGGGGAGGCTACACCTTC. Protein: CASTGSDRGGGYTF.

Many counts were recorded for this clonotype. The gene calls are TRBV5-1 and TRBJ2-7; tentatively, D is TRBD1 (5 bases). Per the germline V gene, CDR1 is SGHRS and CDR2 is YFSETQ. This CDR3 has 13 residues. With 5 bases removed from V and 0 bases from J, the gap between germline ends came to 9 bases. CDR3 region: CASSQGISYEQYF. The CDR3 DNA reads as TGCGCCAGCAGTCAGGGAATCTCCTACGAGCAGTACTTC.

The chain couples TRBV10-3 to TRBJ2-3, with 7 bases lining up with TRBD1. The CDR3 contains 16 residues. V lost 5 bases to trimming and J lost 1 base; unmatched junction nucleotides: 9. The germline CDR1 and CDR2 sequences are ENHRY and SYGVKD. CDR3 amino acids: CAISKQGPTGTDTQYF. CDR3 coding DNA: TGTGCCATCAGTAAACAGGGGCCAACAGGCACAGATACGCAGTATTTT.

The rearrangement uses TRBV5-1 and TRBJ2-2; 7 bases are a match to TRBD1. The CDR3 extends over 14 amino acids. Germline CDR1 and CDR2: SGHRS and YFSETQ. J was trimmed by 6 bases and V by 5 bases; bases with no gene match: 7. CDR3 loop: CASSRTGVPGELFF. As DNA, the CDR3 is TGCGCCAGCAGTCGAACAGGGGTCCCCGGGGAGCTGTTTTTT.

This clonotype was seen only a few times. In DNA, the CDR3 is TGTGCCAGCAGTGAGCTTTCACCCCTCCACTTT. Amino acid sequence: CASSELSPLHF. This rearrangement joins TRBV2 to TRBJ1-6; the D is unclear. Germline V CDR1 and CDR2: SNHLY, FYNNEI. Trimming took 3 bases from V and 9 from J, leaving 3 bases between them. The CDR3 is 11 amino acids.

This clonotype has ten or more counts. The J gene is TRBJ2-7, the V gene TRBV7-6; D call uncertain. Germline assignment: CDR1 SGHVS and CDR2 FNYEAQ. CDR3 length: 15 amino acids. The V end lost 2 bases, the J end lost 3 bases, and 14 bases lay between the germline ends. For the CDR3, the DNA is TGTGCCAGCAGCTTACGCCGAGGTGGCGGCTACGAGCAGTACTTC. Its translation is CASSLRRGGGYEQYF.

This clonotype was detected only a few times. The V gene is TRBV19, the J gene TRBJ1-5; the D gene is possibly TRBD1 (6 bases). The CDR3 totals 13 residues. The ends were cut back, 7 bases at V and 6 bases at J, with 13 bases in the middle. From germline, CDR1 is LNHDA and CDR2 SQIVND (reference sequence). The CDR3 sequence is CASNRESLQPQHF. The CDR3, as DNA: TGTGCCAGTAACAGGGAATCGCTTCAGCCCCAGCATTTT.